This T cell receptor (beta chain) was identified in a study of a mutant IDH1 vaccine in newly diagnosed glioma. Study context: Every participant had undergone radiotherapy, temozolomide, or both before, and most underwent both. Points from the study as a whole: Any relationship between pseudoprogression and changes in top peripheral T cell clonotypes seemed absent. Detectable vaccine-induced immune responses arose in 93.3% of patients.

TCRdb's copy holds only in-frame clones and misses some; the assay was immunoSEQ multiplex PCR. The sample has just under 80,000 clones; about 91% are singletons. Time point in this sample: week 5, during vaccination. The investigators gave 300 ug of mutant IDH1 20-mer peptide in each vaccine dose, together with topical imiquimod. Donors' newly diagnosed IDH1-mutant WHO grade 3 or 4 astrocytomas lacked nuclear ATRX. The CDR3 has 15 residues. Details on this clone: Antigen specificity is unknown.

The chain joins TRBV21-1 to TRBJ1-2. TRBV21-1 is marked as a pseudogene. The receptor comes from a woman between 50 and 59 years old with glioma. The source was PBMCs, collected from a glioma patient whose treatment included an IDH1 peptide vaccine. The CDR3 loop is CASSKGRVPTGGYTF. The CDR3, as DNA: TGTGCCAGCAGCAAAGGACGGGTCCCTACGGGTGGCTACACCTTC.